What follows describes a single TCR beta chain. The data belong to a study of long-term antiretroviral therapy in people with HIV. CDR3 length equals 14 residues. V was clipped by 2 bases and J by 0 bases, with 5 bases between them. CDR1 is ENHRY, CDR2 SYGVKD, per germline. Assay version v3.0 of immunoSEQ was used, and it was run at survey level. Sequencing was directed toward 40,000-50,000 T-cell genomes in each sample. Clones were read by immunoSEQ multiplex PCR, and TCRdb kept only the in-frame ones, dropping some. The sample includes 20,000 to 30,000 clones, 75% to 90% of them seen just once. This chain joins TRBV10-3 and TRBJ1-3, with D unresolved. This clonotype was sampled from a man younger than 40 with HIV. The starting material was unsorted PBMCs, obtained 4.1 to 4.5 years after starting antiretroviral therapy. CDR3 protein: CAISELGSGNTIYF. CDR3 DNA: TGTGCCATCAGTGAGCTCGGCTCTGGAAACACCATATATTTT.